Below, 6 T cell receptor beta chains from the same sample are listed, as sequenced in a study of blood T cell repertoires in COVID-19. Libraries were prepared by immunoSEQ multiplex PCR; TCRdb keeps only in-frame clonotypes and omits some of them. The repertoire includes fewer than 150,000 clones, roughly 79% of them detected once, and approximately 10% sits in the top ten. Material: peripheral blood. These TCRs come from a human donor in a cohort sampled during active COVID-19.

This chain joins TRBV5-1 and TRBJ2-3; 7 positions agree with TRBD2. V was clipped by 1 base and J by 2 bases; unmatched bases: 4. This CDR3 is built from 15 residues. CDR1 and CDR2 from the germline V gene are SGHRS and YFSETQ. DNA of the CDR3: TGCGCCAGCAGCTTGCTAGCGGTGATCACAGATACGCAGTATTTT. Protein product: CASSLLAVITDTQYF. Drawing the rest from reference TRBV5-1 and TRBJ2-3, the complete variable domain is KAGVTQTPRYLIKTRGQQVTLSCSPISGHRSVSWYQQTPGQGLQFLFEYFSETQRNKGNFPGRFSGRQFSNSRSEMNVSTLELGDSALYLCASSLLAVITDTQYFGPGTRLTVL.

The chain links TRBV6-1 to TRBJ2-3, with D unclear. V lost 2 bases and J lost 0, with 6 bases in between. The CDR3 spans 14 residues. Germline CDR1 is MNHNS and CDR2 is SASEGT. CDR3: CASSEIQSTDTQYF. Here the CDR3 DNA reads TGTGCCAGCAGTGAAATACAAAGCACAGATACGCAGTATTTT.

This clone was observed a handful of times. This rearrangement joins TRBV3-1 (or the pseudogene TRBV3-2) to TRBJ1-6, with TRBD1 as a possible D gene (6 bases). The length of the CDR3 is 15 residues. Germline assignment: CDR1 LGHDT and CDR2 YNNKEL (reference sequence). The germline V and J ends were trimmed by 6 bases and 7 bases, with 16 bases remaining between them. The CDR3 DNA reads TGTGCCAGCAGGGGGGGGCTCCTGGGAAATTCACCCCTCCACTTT. It specifies CASRGGLLGNSPLHF.

The chain uses TRBV5-8 and TRBJ1-5; 7 bases map to TRBD1. CDR1 and CDR2 (germline): SGHTS, YDEGEE. The CDR3 totals 14 residues. The V segment lost 4 bases and the J segment 3 bases; nucleotides outside the gene matches: 4. The CDR3 sequence is CASSKGQVNQPQHF. In nucleotides, the CDR3 is TGTGCCAGCAGCAAAGGACAGGTCAATCAGCCCCAGCATTTT.

The V gene is TRBV11-2, the J gene TRBJ2-7; 11 bases line up with TRBD1. The CDR3 covers 16 residues. Germline V gives CDR1 SGHAT, CDR2 FQNNGV. Unmatched junction bases numbered 12, after V lost 5 bases and J lost 6 bases. CDR3 bases: TGTGCCAGCAGCCCCTCTGTAGGGACAGGGGGTTTCGAGCAGTACTTC. Encoded protein: CASSPSVGTGGFEQYF.

The chain couples TRBV10-2 to TRBJ1-5, with 12 bases fitting TRBD1. The CDR3 consists of 14 residues. The V gene end was trimmed by 6 bases and the J gene end by 7 bases; junction bases not matched to a gene: 4. The germline gives CDR1 WSHSY, CDR2 SAAADI. The CDR3: CASRGQGAAQPQHF. CDR3 nucleotides: TGCGCCAGCAGGGGACAGGGGGCCGCGCAGCCCCAGCATTTT.